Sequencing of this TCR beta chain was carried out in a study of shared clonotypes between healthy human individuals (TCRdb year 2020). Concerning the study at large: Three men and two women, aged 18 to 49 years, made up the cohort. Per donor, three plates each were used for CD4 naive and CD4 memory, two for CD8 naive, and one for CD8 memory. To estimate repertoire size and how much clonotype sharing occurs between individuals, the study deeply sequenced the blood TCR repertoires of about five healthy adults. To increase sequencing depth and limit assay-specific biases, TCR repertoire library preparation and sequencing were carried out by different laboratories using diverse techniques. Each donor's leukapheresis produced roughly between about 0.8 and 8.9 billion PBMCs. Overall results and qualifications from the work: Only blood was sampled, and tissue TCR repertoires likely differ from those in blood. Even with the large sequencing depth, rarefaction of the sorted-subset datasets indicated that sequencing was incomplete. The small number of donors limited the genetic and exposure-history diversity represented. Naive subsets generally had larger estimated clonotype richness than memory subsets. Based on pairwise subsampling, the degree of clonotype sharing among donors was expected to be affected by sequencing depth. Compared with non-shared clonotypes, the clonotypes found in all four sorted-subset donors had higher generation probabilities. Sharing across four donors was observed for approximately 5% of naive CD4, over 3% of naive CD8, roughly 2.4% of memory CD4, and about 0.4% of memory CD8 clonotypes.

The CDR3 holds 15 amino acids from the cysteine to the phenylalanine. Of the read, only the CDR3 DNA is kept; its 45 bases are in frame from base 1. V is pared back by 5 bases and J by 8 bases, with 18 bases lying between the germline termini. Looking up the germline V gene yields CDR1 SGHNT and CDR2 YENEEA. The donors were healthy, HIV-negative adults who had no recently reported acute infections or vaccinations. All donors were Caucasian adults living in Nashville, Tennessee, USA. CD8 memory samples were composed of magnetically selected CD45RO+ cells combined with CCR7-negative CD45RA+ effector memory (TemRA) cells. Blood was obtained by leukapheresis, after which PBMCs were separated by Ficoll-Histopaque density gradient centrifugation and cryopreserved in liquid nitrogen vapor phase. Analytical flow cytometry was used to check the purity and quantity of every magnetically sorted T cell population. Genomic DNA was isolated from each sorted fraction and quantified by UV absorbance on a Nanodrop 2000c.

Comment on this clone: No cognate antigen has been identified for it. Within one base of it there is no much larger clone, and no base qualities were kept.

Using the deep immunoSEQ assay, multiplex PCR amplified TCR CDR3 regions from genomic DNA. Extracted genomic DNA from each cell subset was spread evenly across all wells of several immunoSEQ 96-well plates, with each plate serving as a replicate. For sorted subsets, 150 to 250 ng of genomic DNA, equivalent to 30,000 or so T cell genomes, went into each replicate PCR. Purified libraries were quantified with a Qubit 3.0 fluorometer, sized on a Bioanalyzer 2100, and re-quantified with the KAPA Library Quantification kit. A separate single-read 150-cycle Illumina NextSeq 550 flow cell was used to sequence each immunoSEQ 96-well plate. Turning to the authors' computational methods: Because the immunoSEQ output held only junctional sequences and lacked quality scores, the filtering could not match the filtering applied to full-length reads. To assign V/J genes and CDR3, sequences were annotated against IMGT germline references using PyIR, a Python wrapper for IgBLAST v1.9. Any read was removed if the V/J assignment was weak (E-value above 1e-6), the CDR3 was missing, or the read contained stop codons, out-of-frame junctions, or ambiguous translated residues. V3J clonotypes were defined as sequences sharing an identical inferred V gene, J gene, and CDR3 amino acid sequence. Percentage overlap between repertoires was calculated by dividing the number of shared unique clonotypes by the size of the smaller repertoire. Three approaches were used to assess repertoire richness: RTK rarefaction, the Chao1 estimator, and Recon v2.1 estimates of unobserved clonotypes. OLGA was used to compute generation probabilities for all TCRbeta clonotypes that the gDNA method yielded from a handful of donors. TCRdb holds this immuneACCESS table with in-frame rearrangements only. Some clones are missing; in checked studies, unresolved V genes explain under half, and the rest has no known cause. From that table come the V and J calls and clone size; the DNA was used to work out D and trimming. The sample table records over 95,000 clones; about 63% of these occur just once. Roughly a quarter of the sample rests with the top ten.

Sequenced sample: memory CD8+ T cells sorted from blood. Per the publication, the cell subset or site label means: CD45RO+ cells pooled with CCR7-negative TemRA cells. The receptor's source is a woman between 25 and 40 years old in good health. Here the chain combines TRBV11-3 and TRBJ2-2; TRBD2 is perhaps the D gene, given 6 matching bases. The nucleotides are TGTGCCAGCAGCCCCCTCGGCGGGACCACTGGGGAGCTGTTTTTT. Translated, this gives CASSPLGGTTGELFF.